This TCR beta chain was sequenced during a study of PD-L1 blockade in urothelial cancer. As for the study in general: The year 2014 saw patients start atezolizumab, 1,200 mg intravenously every 3 weeks.

Noted time point: peripheral blood 6 weeks after treatment start. General study points: Blood TCR clonality below the median before treatment was a predictor of better survival.

On this clone itself: Antigen: not known.

Only in-frame clones appear in the TCRdb table, and some are missing; sequencing was by immunoSEQ multiplex PCR. Here the sample spans approximately 44,000 clones, around 90% being singletons. The source is a man between 65 and 85 years old with urothelial cancer. Sequencing used PBMCs, obtained around atezolizumab (anti-PD-L1) treatment.

CDR3 bases: TGTGCCAGCAGTGAAGAGCTCGCGAATTCCTACGAGCAGTACTTC. Protein product: CASSEELANSYEQYF. The chain has TRBV6-1 and TRBJ2-7; no firm D call. CDR3 length: 15 residues. V shed 1 base and J shed 1 base, with 11 bases lying between them. CDR1 is MNHNS, CDR2 SASEGT, per germline.